The rows below give T cell receptor beta chains drawn from one sample of a study of OX40 agonist ivuxolimab in advanced cancers. TCRdb keeps only in-frame clones here, not all; method: immunoSEQ multiplex PCR. The profile covers around 24,000 clones, with just under 85% appearing a single time and 26% taken by the ten largest. The sample in question was CD4+ or CD8+ T cells sorted from blood, obtained in a trial of the OX40 agonist ivuxolimab. The receptors originated from an adult with an advanced solid tumor such as melanoma, head and neck, liver or kidney cancer. The CDR3 runs from the conserved cysteine through the conserved F or W. A D gene is named only where the DNA matches it firmly. The size entry is marked missing in some rows and otherwise reads once, few, many or a size class.

v_call	clone_size	j_call	d_call	cdr3_aa	cdr3_nt
TRBV19	.	TRBJ1-1	.	CASSIHNTEAFF	TGTGCCAGTAGTATCCATAACACTGAAGCTTTCTTT
TRBV19	.	TRBJ1-2	.	CASSIGLGASYTF	TGTGCCAGTAGTATAGGATTGGGGGCTAGCTACACCTTC
TRBV28	.	TRBJ1-2	TRBD1	CASSLIGGTGGNYGYTF	TGTGCCAGCAGCTTAATCGGGGGGACAGGGGGGAACTATGGCTACACCTTC
TRBV5-8	.	TRBJ2-3	.	CASSVQDTQYF	TGTGCCAGCAGCGTACAGGATACGCAGTATTTT
TRBV7-8	.	TRBJ1-6	.	CASSSRKGSDSPLHF	TGTGCCAGCAGCTCCCGAAAGGGTTCGGATTCACCCCTCCACTTT
TRBV13	.	TRBJ2-1	.	CASSLWEAGFRDEQFF	TGTGCCAGCAGTTTGTGGGAAGCAGGGTTCCGAGATGAGCAGTTCTTC
TRBV19	.	TRBJ2-1	.	CASSMALSSYNEQFF	TGTGCCAGTAGTATGGCCCTGAGCTCCTACAATGAGCAGTTCTTC
TRBV9	.	TRBJ1-3	.	CASSPDGNTIYF	TGTGCCAGCAGCCCGGACGGAAACACCATATATTTT
TRBV18	.	TRBJ2-1	TRBD2	CASSPPRGGGGSMDNEQFF	TGTGCCAGCTCACCACCGAGAGGAGGCGGCGGGAGTATGGACAATGAGCAGTTCTTC
TRBV27	.	TRBJ2-6	.	CASGSGANVLTF	TGTGCCTCAGGCTCTGGGGCCAACGTCCTGACTTTC
TRBV14	few	TRBJ2-1	TRBD2	CASSPLAGNKGEQFF	TGTGCCAGCAGCCCACTAGCGGGAAATAAGGGTGAGCAGTTCTTC
TRBV18	.	TRBJ2-5	TRBD1	CASSPIGGPQETQYF	TGTGCCAGCTCACCAATAGGGGGCCCTCAAGAGACCCAGTACTTC
TRBV7-9	.	TRBJ1-1	TRBD1	CASSITGGPTEAFF	TGTGCCAGCAGCATTACAGGGGGTCCCACTGAAGCTTTCTTT
TRBV14	.	TRBJ2-7	.	CASSPTTYEQYF	TGTGCCAGCAGCCCCACTACCTACGAGCAGTACTTC
TRBV9	.	TRBJ2-2	TRBD2	CASSVTSGTAGELFF	TGTGCCAGCAGCGTAACTAGCGGGACCGCCGGGGAGCTGTTTTTT
TRBV5-8	.	TRBJ1-2	.	CASSYRDTITYGYTF	TGTGCCAGCAGCTACCGGGACACCATCACCTATGGCTACACCTTC
TRBV6-5	.	TRBJ2-4	.	CASSLGGAKNIQYF	TGTGCCAGCAGTTTAGGGGGGGCCAAGAACATTCAGTACTTC
TRBV7-8	.	TRBJ2-7	.	CASSLEDGNSYEQYF	TGTGCCAGCAGCTTAGAGGACGGTAACTCCTACGAGCAGTACTTC
TRBV28	.	TRBJ1-1	.	CASSLPGLNTEAFF	TGTGCCAGCAGTTTACCAGGGCTGAACACTGAAGCTTTCTTT
TRBV30	.	TRBJ2-1	.	CAWAGSSYNEQFF	TGTGCCTGGGCTGGGAGCTCCTACAATGAGCAGTTCTTC
TRBV27	.	TRBJ2-3	TRBD1	CASSDGQGSDTQYF	TGTGCCAGCAGTGATGGACAGGGGTCAGATACGCAGTATTTT
TRBV5-4	.	TRBJ1-1	.	CASSDTLMNTEAFF	TGTGCCAGCAGCGACACCTTAATGAACACTGAAGCTTTCTTT
TRBV7-9	.	TRBJ2-2	.	CASSIPGQRAGELFF	TGTGCCAGCAGCATACCTGGACAGCGGGCTGGGGAGCTGTTTTTT
TRBV19	.	TRBJ1-1	.	CASNLGQNTEAFF	TGTGCCAGTAATCTTGGGCAAAACACTGAAGCTTTCTTT
TRBV6-1	.	TRBJ1-3	.	CASSPRTDSGNTIYF	TGTGCCAGCAGTCCCCGGACAGACTCTGGAAACACCATATATTTT
TRBV7-6	few	TRBJ1-2	.	CASSLEGYGYTF	TGTGCCAGCAGCTTAGAGGGGTATGGCTACACCTTC
TRBV7-2	.	TRBJ1-2	.	CASSLSTMEHYTF	TGTGCCAGCAGCTTATCAACTATGGAGCACTACACCTTC
TRBV15	.	TRBJ2-1	TRBD2	CATSGGDEQFF	TGTGCCACCAGCGGGGGGGATGAGCAGTTCTTC
TRBV7-2	.	TRBJ2-7	TRBD2	CASGYRASGSHEQYF	TGTGCCAGCGGATATCGCGCTAGCGGGAGCCACGAGCAGTACTTC
TRBV19	.	TRBJ2-7	.	CASSIFGGRTYEQYF	TGTGCCAGTAGTATTTTTGGGGGTAGGACCTACGAGCAGTACTTC
TRBV11-2	.	TRBJ1-1	.	CASSYGTIDAFF	TGTGCCAGCAGCTACGGGACCATTGATGCTTTCTTT
TRBV6-1	.	TRBJ1-1	.	CASSEVGDWNTEAFF	TGTGCCAGCAGTGAAGTGGGGGATTGGAACACTGAAGCTTTCTTT